Reported below is one T cell receptor (beta chain). What it binds is unknown. The CDR3 totals 14 residues. The V gene's germline CDR1 is MNHEY and CDR2 SVGAGI. Trimming took 5 bases from V and 4 from J; bases not matched to a gene: 5. The source of the sample is a study of cytomegalovirus exposure and HLA in healthy donors. Study conclusions and caveats: Productive status was seen about 90% or about 30% of the time for most TCR beta V segments in an earlier analysis. Cytomegalovirus status was reportedly diagnosed by the classifier with high specificity and sensitivity. Across donors, sequencing depth was assumed by presence/absence analyses to be roughly uniform. Whilst most TCR sequences proved rare, a subset of public TCRs occurred across many donors.

The PCR ran on 60 Vbeta and 13 Jbeta primers. Using immunoSEQ multiplex PCR, the repertoire was profiled, and TCRdb retains in-frame clones only, with some absent. The sample has approximately 61,000 clones; about 80% are singletons. Input material: PBMCs. The clonotype originates from a man aged 18 to 29 in good health and CMV-seropositive. The rearrangement joins TRBV6-5 to TRBJ1-2; 9 bases are shared with TRBD1. The CDR3 is CASSQGQGAYGYTF. For the CDR3, the DNA is TGTGCCAGCAGTCAGGGACAGGGAGCCTATGGCTACACCTTC.